The present T cell receptor (beta chain) was sequenced within a study of T cells after yellow fever vaccination. For the study at large: The fractions with low cell numbers were processed using SMART-Seq v4 Ultra Low Input. General study points: Weaker overall was a secondary response that nonetheless peaked faster, on day 5 versus 15. Primary-vaccination clones mostly resurfaced post-booster (96% CD4, approximately 87% CD8).

This clonotype has a count of ten or more. Its antigen is still unknown. The CDR3 loop spans 17 amino acids. CDR1 is SGHRS and CDR2 is YFSETQ in the germline V gene. V lost 0 bases and J lost 0; bases outside the gene matches: 7. Universal primer sites and UMIs were introduced during 5'RACE template-switching synthesis of TCR cDNA. TCRdb redid the calling of the 5' RACE reads with MiXCR, one entry per CDR3 protein. The sample holds some 320,000 distinct CDR3 sequences, 3.5% to 4.5% seen once. V usage is TRBV5-1 and J usage is TRBJ2-7, with 9 bases that match TRBD1. The receptor's source is a man between 18 and 35 years old who received the YFV17D yellow fever vaccine. The starting material was PBMCs, obtained 15 days after the yellow fever booster vaccination. CDR3 residues: CASSLAPPTGGSYEQYF. In nucleotides, the CDR3 is TGCGCCAGCAGCTTGGCCCCCCCGACAGGGGGCTCCTACGAGCAGTACTTC.